These 17 T cell receptor beta chains originate from one sample sequenced in a study of cytomegalovirus exposure and HLA in healthy donors. Researchers ran the PCR with 60 Vbeta and 13 Jbeta primers. Assay: immunoSEQ multiplex PCR; the TCRdb copy retains only in-frame clones and omits some. The table lists around 150,000 clones, approximately 67% of them singletons. The sequencing sample was made of PBMCs. The receptors here all came from a woman under 30 in good health and CMV-seropositive.

This chain links TRBV18 with TRBJ2-5, with 11 bases that match TRBD2. The CDR3 loop spans 15 amino acids. CDR1 is KGHSH and CDR2 is LQKENI in the germline V gene. The trim removed 6 bases at V and 2 bases at J, leaving 5 bases unmatched. The CDR3 protein is CASSGLAGDQETQYF. In DNA, the CDR3 is TGTGCCAGCTCCGGACTAGCGGGCGATCAAGAGACCCAGTACTTC.

The chain combines TRBV29-1 with TRBJ2-1; 12 nucleotides line up with TRBD1. The CDR3 is 15 amino acids. The germline CDR1 and CDR2 sequences are SQVTM and ANQGSEA. With V trimmed by 0 bases and J by 14 bases, 11 bases remained unmatched. The CDR3 region is CSVEESGRDRGPKFF. Written as DNA, the CDR3 is TGCAGCGTTGAAGAATCGGGCCGGGACAGGGGGCCAAAGTTCTTC.

The gene calls are TRBV10-1 and TRBJ2-7; no clear D. Germline CDR1 reads WNHNN; CDR2 reads SYGVQD (reference sequence). The CDR3 runs 13 residues. With 3 bases removed from V and 7 bases from J, the gap between germline ends came to 13 bases. CDR3 in amino acids: CASSDYSPGEQYF. The CDR3 nucleotides are TGCGCCAGCAGTGACTACTCCCCCGGGGAGCAGTACTTC.

A few counts support this clone. The chain joins TRBV4-3 to TRBJ1-2; D is perhaps TRBD1 (6 bases). The germline V gene encodes CDR1 LGHNA and CDR2 YSLEER. The CDR3 has 15 residues. With 0 bases removed from V and 10 bases from J, the gap between germline ends came to 18 bases. The CDR3 DNA reads TGCGCCAGCAGCCAAGATCAGGGGCTCCGCGTTGACTACACCTTC. Translation gives CASSQDQGLRVDYTF.

This clone was detected a few times. The V and J genes are TRBV9 and TRBJ2-1, with 7 bases lining up with TRBD2. Germline CDR1 and CDR2: SGDLS and YYNGEE. The CDR3 consists of 15 residues. Germline trimming cut 0 bases from V and 4 bases from J; bases unmatched to any gene: 4. In DNA form, the CDR3 reads TGTGCCAGCAGCGTAGATGGGGGGGGGTACAATGAGCAGTTCTTC. As protein: CASSVDGGGYNEQFF.

The chain uses TRBV4-2 and TRBJ2-3; 11 bases are shared with TRBD2. V trimming: 1 base; J trimming: 4 bases; junction bases outside the gene matches: 4. CDR1 and CDR2 from the germline V gene are LGHNA and YNFKEQ. The CDR3 covers 16 residues. CDR3: CASSQVLAGEADTQYF. The CDR3, as DNA: TGTGCCAGCAGCCAAGTACTAGCGGGAGAAGCAGATACGCAGTATTTT.

The rearrangement links TRBV5-1 to TRBJ1-2; 9 bases are a match to TRBD1. CDR1 SGHRS and CDR2 YFSETQ come from the germline V gene. The CDR3 totals 14 residues. J gave up 7 bases and V 3 bases, and 7 bases lay outside the gene matches. In DNA, the CDR3 is TGCGCCAGCAGCTCTGCCGGGACAGGGATTGGCTACACCTTC. Its protein is CASSSAGTGIGYTF.

As DNA, the CDR3 is TGTGCCAGTAGTATAGCAGGGGGGAGAGCCTACGAGCAGTACTTC. As protein: CASSIAGGRAYEQYF. This chain joins TRBV19 and TRBJ2-7; D may be TRBD1 (7 bases). CDR1 is LNHDA, CDR2 SQIVND, per germline (reference sequence). Trimming pared 1 base from V and 2 bases from J, leaving 12 bases between. The CDR3 extends over 15 amino acids.

V is TRBV27 and J is TRBJ2-7, with D unclear. Deletions cut 5 bases from V and 5 bases from J, with 7 bases between. This CDR3 region has 11 residues. Germline lookup yields CDR1 MNHEY and CDR2 SMNVEV (reference sequence). The CDR3 DNA is TGTGCCAGCAGTATAGGAGACGAGCAGTACTTC. Translated, it gives CASSIGDEQYF.

The chain recombines TRBV7-2 with TRBJ2-7; 7 bases match TRBD2. Trimming removed 0 bases from V and 12 bases from J; junction bases left unmatched: 8. Germline CDR1 is SGHTA and CDR2 is FQGNSA. The CDR3 consists of 13 residues. CDR3 sequence (DNA): TGTGCCAGCAGCTTAGCCCTTAGCGGGCCGCTGTACTTC. Encoded protein: CASSLALSGPLYF.

The chain uses TRBV9 and TRBJ1-1, with D maybe TRBD1 (5 bases). CDR1 is SGDLS, CDR2 YYNGEE, per germline. The length of the CDR3 is 14 residues. The V end was cut by 7 bases, the J end by 1 base, with 14 bases between. The CDR3 coding sequence is TGTGCCAGCGCACCTGGGGGGGGGAACACTGAAGCTTTCTTT. Its translation is CASAPGGGNTEAFF.

The genes are TRBV6-1 and TRBJ1-5; D may be TRBD1 (5 bases). The V end lost 5 bases, the J end lost 5 bases, and 16 bases lay between the germline ends. Germline loops: CDR1 MNHNS, CDR2 SASEGT. The CDR3 has 15 amino acids. CDR3 DNA sequence: TGTGCCAGCAGTACAGGATTCGGTAACGATCAGCCCCAGCATTTT. Its protein product is CASSTGFGNDQPQHF.

J is TRBJ1-3 and V is TRBV11-2; the D is unclear. The length of the CDR3 is 14 residues. Per the germline V gene, CDR1 is SGHAT and CDR2 is FQNNGV. Between the trimmed V and J ends, which lost 5 bases and 1 base, there was a span of 9 bases. The chain's CDR3 is CASSLTFSGNTIYF. The CDR3 nucleotides are TGTGCCAGCAGCCTGACATTTTCTGGAAACACCATATATTTT.

The sample holds a few counts of this clone. Germline and junction disagree at one end, which may indicate a read error. The chain combines TRBV5-7 with TRBJ2-4; TRBD1 agrees at 8 bases. TRBV5-7 is an ORF for which the function is uncertain. The CDR3 sequence is 19 residues long. Written as DNA, the CDR3 is TGTGCCAGCAGCCCTAGCAGGACAGGGCAGTTTTCGGCCAAAAACAGTCAGTACTTC. This encodes CASSPSRTGQFSAKNSQYF.

This clone was seen a handful of times. The chain joins TRBV7-8 to TRBJ2-1; possibly TRBD2 for D (5 bases). Trimming took 3 bases from V and 1 from J, leaving 19 bases between them. This CDR3 contains 18 residues. Germline lookup yields CDR1 SGHVS and CDR2 FQNEAQ. In DNA, the CDR3 is TGTGCCAGCAGCTTCAGAGGGATGGCGGCACGGTCCTACAATGAGCAGTTCTTC. It translates to CASSFRGMAARSYNEQFF. Together with reference TRBV7-8 and TRBJ2-1, the CDR3 gives the full variable domain: GAGVSQSPRYKVAKRGQDVALRCDPISGHVSLFWYQQALGQGPEFLTYFQNEAQLDKSGLPSDRFFAERPEGSVSTLKIQRTQQEDSAVYLCASSFRGMAARSYNEQFFGPGTRLTVL.

This clone is a singleton in its sample. J is TRBJ2-3 and V is TRBV2; 9 nucleotides match TRBD1. The CDR3 has 17 residues. The germline CDR1 and CDR2 sequences are SNHLY and FYNNEI. Unmatched junction bases numbered 12, after V lost 6 bases and J lost 2 bases. CDR3 nucleotide sequence: TGTGCCAGCAGCGATATGACAGGGGGGATCCCCACAGATACGCAGTATTTT. Encoded protein: CASSDMTGGIPTDTQYF. Supplemented by reference TRBV2 and TRBJ2-3, the full variable domain reads EPEVTQTPSHQVTQMGQEVILRCVPISNHLYFYWYRQILGQKVEFLVSFYNNEISEKSEIFDDQFSVERPDGSNFTLKIRSTKLEDSAMYFCASSDMTGGIPTDTQYFGPGTRLTVL.

The chain recombines TRBV28 with TRBJ2-2; possibly TRBD1 for D (5 bases). CDR1 is MDHEN, CDR2 SYDVKM, per germline. V lost 6 bases and J 6 bases, leaving 17 bases between the germline ends. This CDR3 comprises 15 residues. CDR3 in DNA: TGTGCCAGCAGCCCCCGTTCCAGGGAATCCGGGGAGCTGTTTTTT. Protein: CASSPRSRESGELFF.